Included here is one T cell receptor (beta chain) sequence, with context. Its antigen is as yet unknown. This sample is part of a study of cytomegalovirus exposure and HLA in healthy donors. The PCR contained 60 Vbeta and 13 Jbeta primers. TCRdb's copy holds only in-frame clones and misses some; the assay was immunoSEQ multiplex PCR. The data contain approximately 100,000 clones, just under 70% of them singletons. The germline V gene encodes CDR1 SGHRS and CDR2 YFSETQ. The CDR3 runs 15 residues. Trimming took 4 bases from V and 6 from J; bases not matched to a gene: 6. Study-level results: Roughly even sequencing depth across donors was the assumption behind the presence/absence analyses. TCR beta chains associated with HLA were, in a later analysis, more clonally expanded than equally common others.

The sequenced sample consisted of PBMCs. The gene calls are TRBV5-1 and TRBJ1-4, with 10 bases aligning to TRBD1. The clonotype originates from a woman in her 70s in good health and CMV-seropositive. The CDR3 loop is CASSPPGTGDEKLFF. The CDR3 DNA sequence: TGCGCCAGCAGCCCTCCCGGGACAGGGGATGAAAAACTGTTTTTT.